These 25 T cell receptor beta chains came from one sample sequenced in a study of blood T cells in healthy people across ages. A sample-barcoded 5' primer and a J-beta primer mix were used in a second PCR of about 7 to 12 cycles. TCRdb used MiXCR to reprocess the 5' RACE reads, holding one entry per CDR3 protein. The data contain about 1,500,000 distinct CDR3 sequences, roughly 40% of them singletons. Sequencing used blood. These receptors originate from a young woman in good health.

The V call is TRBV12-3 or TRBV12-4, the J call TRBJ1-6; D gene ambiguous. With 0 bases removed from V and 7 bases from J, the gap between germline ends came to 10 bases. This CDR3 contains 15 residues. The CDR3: CASSLAGRENSPLHF. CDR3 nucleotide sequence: TGTGCCAGCAGTTTAGCGGGTAGGGAAAATTCACCCCTCCACTTT.

CDR3 sequence: CASSPGDRYYNEQYF. CDR3 in DNA: TGTGCCAGCAGCCCCGGGGACAGGTACTACAATGAGCAGTACTTC. The rearrangement uses TRBV3-1 and TRBJ2-1; 8 bases agree with TRBD1. The DNA end is more similar to TRBJ2-7, so the J call may be wrong. Germline V gene data show CDR1 as LGHDT and CDR2 as YNNKEL (reference sequence). This CDR3 comprises 15 residues.

CDR3 coding DNA: TGTGCCAGCCCCTCGCCTAGCGGGTCCTACGAGCAGTACTTC. Its translation: CASPSPSGSYEQYF. The chain carries TRBV21-1 and TRBJ2-7; the D call in the table, TRBD2, was not verified against the DNA. TRBV21-1 is a listed pseudogene. The CDR3 runs 14 residues.

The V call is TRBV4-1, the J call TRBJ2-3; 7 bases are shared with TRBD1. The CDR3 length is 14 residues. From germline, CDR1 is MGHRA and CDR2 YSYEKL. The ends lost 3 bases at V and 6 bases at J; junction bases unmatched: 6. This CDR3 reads CASSQNRGSDTQYF. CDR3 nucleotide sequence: TGCGCCAGCAGCCAGAACAGGGGTTCGGATACGCAGTATTTT.

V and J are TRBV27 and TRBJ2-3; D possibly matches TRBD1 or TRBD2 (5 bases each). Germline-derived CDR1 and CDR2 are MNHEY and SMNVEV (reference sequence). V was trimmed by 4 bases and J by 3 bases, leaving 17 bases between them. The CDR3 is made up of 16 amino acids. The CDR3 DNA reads TGTGCCAGCAGTTATCGGGACCTCCTGGGGACAGATACGCAGTATTTT. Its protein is CASSYRDLLGTDTQYF.

The CDR3 loop reads CASSYLNLAGGDQFF. The DNA for the CDR3 is TGTGCCAGCAGTTACCTAAATCTAGCGGGAGGAGACCAGTTCTTC. J is TRBJ2-1 and V is TRBV6-5; 11 bases are shared with TRBD2. The CDR3 totals 15 residues. The germline V gene has CDR1 MNHEY and CDR2 SVGAGI. J gave up 13 bases and V 2 bases, and 10 bases lay outside the gene matches.

Here the CDR3 reads CASSPRVEQFF. The CDR3 nucleotides read TGTGCCAGCAGCCCGAGAGTTGAGCAGTTCTTC. This chain connects TRBV7-9 to TRBJ2-1; D unclear. Trimming took off 5 bases at V and 9 bases at J, with 8 bases between the two ends. The CDR3 runs 11 residues. The germline CDR1 and CDR2 sequences are SEHNR and FQNEAQ (reference sequence).

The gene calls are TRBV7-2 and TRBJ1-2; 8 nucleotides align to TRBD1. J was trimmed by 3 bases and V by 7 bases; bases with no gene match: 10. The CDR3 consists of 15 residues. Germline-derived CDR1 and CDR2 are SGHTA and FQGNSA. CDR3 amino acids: CASITTGGRDYGYTF. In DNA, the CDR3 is TGTGCCAGCATAACTACAGGGGGACGGGACTATGGCTACACCTTC.

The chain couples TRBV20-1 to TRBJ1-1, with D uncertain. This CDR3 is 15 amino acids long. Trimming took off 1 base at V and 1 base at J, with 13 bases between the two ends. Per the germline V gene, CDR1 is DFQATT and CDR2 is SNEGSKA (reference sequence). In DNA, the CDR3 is TGCAGTGCTAGAGCCCTATCTGAGGGGAACACTGAAGCTTTCTTT. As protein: CSARALSEGNTEAFF.

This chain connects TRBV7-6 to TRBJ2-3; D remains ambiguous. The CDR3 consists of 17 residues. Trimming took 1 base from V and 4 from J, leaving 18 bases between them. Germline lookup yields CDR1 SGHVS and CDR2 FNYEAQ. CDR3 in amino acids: CASSLDLGAMSPDTQYF. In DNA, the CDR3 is TGTGCCAGCAGCTTAGATCTCGGAGCCATGTCCCCAGATACGCAGTATTTT. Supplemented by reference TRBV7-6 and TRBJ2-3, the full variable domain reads GAGVSQSPRYKVTKRGQDVALRCDPISGHVSLYWYRQALGQGPEFLTYFNYEAQQDKSGLPNDRFSAERPEGSISTLTIQRTEQRDSAMYRCASSLDLGAMSPDTQYFGPGTRLTVL.

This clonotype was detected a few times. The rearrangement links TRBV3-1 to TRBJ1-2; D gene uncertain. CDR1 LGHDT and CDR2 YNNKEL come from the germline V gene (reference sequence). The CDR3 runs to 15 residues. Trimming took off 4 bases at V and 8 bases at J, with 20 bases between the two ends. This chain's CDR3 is CASSRQGQANGGYTF. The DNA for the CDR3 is TGTGCCAGCAGCCGCCAAGGCCAGGCCAACGGGGGCTACACCTTC.

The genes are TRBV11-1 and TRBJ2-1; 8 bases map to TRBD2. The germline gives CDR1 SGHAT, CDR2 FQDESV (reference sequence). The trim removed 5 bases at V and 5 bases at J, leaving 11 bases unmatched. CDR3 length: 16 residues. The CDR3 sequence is CASSLTILAGNNEQFF. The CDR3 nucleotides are TGTGCCAGCAGCCTGACAATATTAGCGGGAAACAATGAGCAGTTCTTC. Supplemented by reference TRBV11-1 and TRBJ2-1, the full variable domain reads EAEVAQSPRYKITEKSQAVAFWCDPISGHATLYWYRQILGQGPELLVQFQDESVVDDSQLPKDRFSAERLKGVDSTLKIQPAELGDSAMYLCASSLTILAGNNEQFFGPGTRLTVL.

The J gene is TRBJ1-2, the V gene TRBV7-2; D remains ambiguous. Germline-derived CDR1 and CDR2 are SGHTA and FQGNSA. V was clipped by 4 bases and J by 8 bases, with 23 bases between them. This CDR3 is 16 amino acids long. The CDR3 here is CASSSQLEAAFGGYTF. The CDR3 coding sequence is TGTGCCAGCAGCTCTCAATTGGAGGCGGCGTTTGGAGGCTACACCTTC.

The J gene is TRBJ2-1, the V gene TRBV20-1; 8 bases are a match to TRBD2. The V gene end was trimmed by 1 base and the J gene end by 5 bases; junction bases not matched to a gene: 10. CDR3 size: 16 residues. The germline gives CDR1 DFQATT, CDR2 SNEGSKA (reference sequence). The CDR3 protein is CSARGPWSGSDNEQFF. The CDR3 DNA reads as TGCAGTGCTAGAGGCCCCTGGAGCGGGAGTGACAATGAGCAGTTCTTC.

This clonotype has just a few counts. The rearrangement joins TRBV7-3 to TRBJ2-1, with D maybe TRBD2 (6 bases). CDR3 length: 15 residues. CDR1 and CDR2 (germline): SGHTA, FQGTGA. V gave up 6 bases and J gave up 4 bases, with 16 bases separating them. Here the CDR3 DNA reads TGTGCCAGCAGTTTACTGTCCGGGGGATACAATGAGCAGTTCTTC. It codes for CASSLLSGGYNEQFF.

CDR3 sequence (DNA): TGTGCCATCAGACAAGGAGGAGAAGAAAAACTGTTTTTT. Its translation: CAIRQGGEEKLFF. The chain couples TRBV10-3 to TRBJ1-4, with D unclear. Germline loops: CDR1 ENHRY, CDR2 SYGVKD. The CDR3 consists of 13 residues. V lost 6 bases and J 8 bases, leaving 13 bases between the germline ends.

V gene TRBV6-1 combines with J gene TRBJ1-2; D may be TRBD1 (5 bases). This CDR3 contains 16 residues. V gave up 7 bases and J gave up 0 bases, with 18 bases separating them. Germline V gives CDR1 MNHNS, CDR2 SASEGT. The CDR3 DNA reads TGTGCCAGCACCTCTATGCGGACACCAGCTAACTATGGCTACACCTTC. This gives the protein CASTSMRTPANYGYTF.

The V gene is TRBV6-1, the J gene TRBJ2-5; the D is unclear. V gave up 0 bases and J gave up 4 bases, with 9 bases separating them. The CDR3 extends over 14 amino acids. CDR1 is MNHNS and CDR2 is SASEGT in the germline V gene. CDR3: CASSEALHSETQYF. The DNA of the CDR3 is TGTGCCAGCAGTGAAGCGCTTCATTCAGAGACCCAGTACTTC.

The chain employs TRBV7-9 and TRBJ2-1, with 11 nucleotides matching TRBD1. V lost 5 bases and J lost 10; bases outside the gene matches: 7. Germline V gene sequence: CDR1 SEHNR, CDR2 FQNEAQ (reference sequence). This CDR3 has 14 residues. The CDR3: CASSVGTGGREQFF. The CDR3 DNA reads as TGTGCCAGCAGCGTAGGGACAGGGGGTCGGGAGCAGTTCTTC.

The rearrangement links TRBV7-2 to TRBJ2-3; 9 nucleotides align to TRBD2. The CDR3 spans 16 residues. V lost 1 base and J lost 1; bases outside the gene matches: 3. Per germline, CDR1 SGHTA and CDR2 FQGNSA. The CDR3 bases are TGTGCCAGCAGCTTAGGGACTAGCGCCCGCACAGATACGCAGTATTTT. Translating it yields CASSLGTSARTDTQYF. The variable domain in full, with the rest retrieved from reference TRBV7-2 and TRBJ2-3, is GAGVSQSPSNKVTEKGKDVELRCDPISGHTALYWYRQSLGQGLEFLIYFQGNSAPDKSGLPSDRFSAERTGGSVSTLTIQRTQQEDSAVYLCASSLGTSARTDTQYFGPGTRLTVL.

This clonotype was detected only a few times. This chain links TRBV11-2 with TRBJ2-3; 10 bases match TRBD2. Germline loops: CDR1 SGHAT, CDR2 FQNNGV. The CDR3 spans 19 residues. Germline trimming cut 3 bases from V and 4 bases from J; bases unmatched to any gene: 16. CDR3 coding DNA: TGTGCCAGCAGCTTCGCGGGTACGGGACTAGCGCCGTTGTCAGATACGCAGTATTTT. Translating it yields CASSFAGTGLAPLSDTQYF.

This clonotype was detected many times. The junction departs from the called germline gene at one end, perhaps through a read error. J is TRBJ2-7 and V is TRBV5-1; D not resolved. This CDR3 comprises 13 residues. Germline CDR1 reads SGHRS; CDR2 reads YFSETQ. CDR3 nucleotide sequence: TGTGCCAGCAGCCCCGACACATCCTACGAGCAGTACTTC. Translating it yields CASSPDTSYEQYF.

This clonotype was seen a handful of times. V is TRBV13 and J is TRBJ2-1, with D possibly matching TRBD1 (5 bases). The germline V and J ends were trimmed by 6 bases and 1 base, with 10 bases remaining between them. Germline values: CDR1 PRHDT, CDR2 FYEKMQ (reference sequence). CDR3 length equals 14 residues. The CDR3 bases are TGTGCCAGCAGTAGGGGTTTATCCTACAATGAGCAGTTCTTC. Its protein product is CASSRGLSYNEQFF.

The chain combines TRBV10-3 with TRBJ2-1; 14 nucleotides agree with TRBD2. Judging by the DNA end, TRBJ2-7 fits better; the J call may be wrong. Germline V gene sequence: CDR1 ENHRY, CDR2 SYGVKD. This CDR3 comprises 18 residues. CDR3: CATLGTSGGDSSYNEQYF. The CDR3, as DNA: TGTGCCACCCTCGGGACTAGCGGGGGAGATAGCTCCTACAATGAGCAGTACTTC.

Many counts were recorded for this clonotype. CDR3 in DNA: TGCAGTGCTAGAGAACCCGGGACAGGGGACTATGGCTACACCTTC. This sequence encodes CSAREPGTGDYGYTF. The chain joins TRBV20-1 to TRBJ1-2, with 10 bases that match TRBD1. V shed 0 bases and J 3 bases; nucleotides not matched to a gene: 4. Germline values: CDR1 DFQATT, CDR2 SNEGSKA (reference sequence). The CDR3 consists of 15 residues.